The 6 T cell receptor beta chains below all came from one sample that was sequenced in a study of T-cell memory formation after mild COVID-19 (dated by TCRdb to 2020 to 2023). The library was obtained by 5' RACE. Sequencing took place on an Illumina NovaSeq 6000. TCRdb trimmed the raw reads at Q25, called clones with MiXCR and kept productive beta chains. Rows with a matching CDR3 protein are joined into one entry that keeps the most common DNA and genes. The sample table contains 190,000 or so distinct CDR3 sequences; only one count was recorded for approximately 30% of them. Around 10% of the sample rests with the top ten. Sequencing was done on a sample of PBMCs or a T cell subset sorted from them (not recorded which). These receptors were obtained from an adult woman who had mild COVID-19 (a few samples of this study predate the infection). The sample titles of this study are shuffled in the database, so cell type and time point are left out; the donor was told from shared clones.

The V call is TRBV20-1, the J call TRBJ2-1, with 10 bases lining up with TRBD2. The V and J ends lost 5 bases and 3 bases, in that order; junction bases with no gene match: 7. Germline lookup yields CDR1 DFQATT and CDR2 SNEGSKA (reference sequence). This CDR3 has 15 residues. The CDR3 protein is CSAPGLAVLYNEQFF. The CDR3 nucleotides are TGCAGTGCTCCCGGACTAGCGGTTCTCTACAATGAGCAGTTCTTC.

This clonotype was seen a handful of times. The rearrangement uses TRBV12-3 or TRBV12-4 and TRBJ1-6; tentatively, D is TRBD1 (5 bases). V was pared by 2 bases and J by 7 bases, with 12 bases between. The CDR3 spans 15 residues. The CDR3 sequence is CASSLRGSSNSPLHF. The DNA for the CDR3 is TGTGCCAGCAGTTTAAGGGGCAGTTCGAATTCACCCCTCCACTTT.

The V and J genes are TRBV24-1 and TRBJ2-1; 7 bases agree with TRBD2. CDR1 and CDR2 from the germline V gene are KGHDR and SFDVKD. The CDR3 has 16 amino acids. The V gene end was trimmed by 1 base and the J gene end by 2 bases; junction bases not matched to a gene: 4. The CDR3 loop reads CATSDFRAGAYNEQFF. The DNA of the CDR3 is TGTGCCACCAGTGATTTTAGGGCGGGAGCCTACAATGAGCAGTTCTTC.

The chain carries TRBV24-1 and TRBJ2-3; TRBD1 or TRBD2 may be the D gene (5 bases each). CDR1 KGHDR and CDR2 SFDVKD come from the germline V gene. Trimming shortened V by 5 bases and J by 1 base, and 12 bases separated the two germline ends. The CDR3 is made up of 15 amino acids. The CDR3 bases are TGTGCCACCAGTGCGTCCGGGGCTGGCACAGATACGCAGTATTTT. Its protein product is CATSASGAGTDTQYF.

The rearrangement links TRBV29-1 to TRBJ2-4; a possible D gene is TRBD1 (5 bases). Germline V CDR1 and CDR2: SQVTM, ANQGSEA. This CDR3 has 12 residues. The V end was cut by 2 bases, the J end by 9 bases, with 11 bases between. CDR3 in DNA: TGCAGCGTTGAACAGGGCTGGGGCATTCAGTACTTC. Its translation is CSVEQGWGIQYF.

The chain carries TRBV6-5 and TRBJ1-5; the match to TRBD1 covers 10 bases. V gave up 5 bases and J gave up 4 bases; unmatched junction bases: 5. The germline CDR1 and CDR2 sequences are MNHEY and SVGAGI. CDR3 length: 15 amino acids. Here the CDR3 DNA reads TGTGCCAGCAGTAGGACAGGGGGGACGAATCAGCCCCAGCATTTT. Encoded protein: CASSRTGGTNQPQHF.